The 12 T cell receptor beta chains reported below all come from one sample, sequenced in a study of T cell responses to AZD1222 COVID-19 vaccine. Using immunoSEQ multiplex PCR, the repertoire was profiled, and TCRdb retains in-frame clones only, with some absent. The repertoire holds around 140,000 clones, with approximately 86% as singletons. The material sequenced was peripheral blood, taken 28 days after the second AZD1222 dose. The source of these receptors is an adult who received the AZD1222 COVID-19 vaccine.

The chain uses TRBV11-2 and TRBJ1-1; D call uncertain. The germline V and J ends were trimmed by 4 bases and 0 bases, with 6 bases remaining between them. Germline CDR1 is SGHAT and CDR2 is FQNNGV. This CDR3 is built from 13 residues. CDR3 DNA sequence: TGTGCCAGCAGCTCCGGAGTGAACACTGAAGCTTTCTTT. Its protein product is CASSSGVNTEAFF.

The gene calls are TRBV6-5 and TRBJ2-7; no reliable D call. Between the trimmed V and J ends, which lost 1 base and 1 base, there was a span of 11 bases. Looked up from germline, CDR1 is MNHEY and CDR2 is SVGAGI. The CDR3 spans 15 residues. The CDR3 DNA reads as TGTGCCAGCAGTTACTGGGCAGGACCTTCCTACGAGCAGTACTTC. Translating it yields CASSYWAGPSYEQYF.

The DNA for the CDR3 is TGTGCCAGCAGTCTGGTAGGGCCTAACTATGGCTACACCTTC. This codes for CASSLVGPNYGYTF. The chain recombines TRBV7-9 with TRBJ1-2; no firm D call. Trimming removed 6 bases at V and 0 bases at J, with 11 bases between. The CDR3 consists of 14 residues. Germline V lookup: CDR1 SEHNR, CDR2 FQNEAQ (reference sequence).

CDR3: CATSRDKGGPLHF. The CDR3 DNA reads TGTGCCACCAGCAGAGATAAGGGAGGGCCCCTCCACTTT. V and J are TRBV15 and TRBJ1-6; no definite D call. There are 13 residues in the CDR3. V was pared by 0 bases and J by 13 bases, with 10 bases between. Germline CDR1 is LNHNV and CDR2 is YYDKDF (reference sequence).

V and J are TRBV15 and TRBJ2-2, with D possibly being TRBD1 (5 bases). The CDR3 contains 21 residues. Germline V CDR1 and CDR2: LNHNV, YYDKDF (reference sequence). Deletions cut 0 bases from V and 0 bases from J, with 23 bases between. CDR3 sequence: CATSRDRGSGHPFANTGELFF. CDR3 sequence (DNA): TGTGCCACCAGCAGAGATAGGGGATCAGGGCACCCGTTCGCGAACACCGGGGAGCTGTTTTTT.

The rearrangement joins TRBV10-3 to TRBJ1-2; possibly TRBD1 for D (5 bases). The CDR3 spans 14 residues. The V end lost 10 bases, the J end lost 6 bases, and 21 bases lay between the germline ends. The V gene's germline CDR1 is ENHRY and CDR2 SYGVKD. The CDR3 region is CATSEQAPGNGYTF. DNA of the CDR3: TGTGCCACCTCGGAACAGGCCCCCGGCAATGGCTACACCTTC.

This clone was picked up a small number of times. The V call is TRBV7-9, the J call TRBJ1-6; TRBD1 might be the D (6 bases). V was trimmed by 3 bases and J by 3 bases, leaving 9 bases between them. The CDR3 is made up of 15 amino acids. Germline V CDR1 and CDR2: SEHNR, FQNEAQ (reference sequence). The CDR3 region has the DNA TGTGCCAGCAGCTTGTCACAGGGCTATAATTCACCCCTCCACTTT. It yields the protein CASSLSQGYNSPLHF.

The CDR3 sequence is CASTQQGGNNSPLHF. The CDR3 coding sequence is TGTGCCAGCACCCAACAGGGGGGGAATAATTCACCCCTCCACTTT. This chain links TRBV2 with TRBJ1-6; TRBD1 matches at 8 bases. The CDR3 is made up of 15 amino acids. Germline CDR1 and CDR2: SNHLY and FYNNEI. V was pared by 7 bases and J by 5 bases, with 7 bases of the junction left unmatched.

The chain joins TRBV7-2 to TRBJ1-1; the D gene is possibly TRBD1 (5 bases). V was trimmed by 5 bases and J by 1 base, leaving 8 bases between them. The CDR3 spans 13 residues. The germline gives CDR1 SGHTA, CDR2 FQGNSA. CDR3 nucleotides: TGTGCCAGCAGCCCAGGACAGAACACTGAAGCTTTCTTT. It codes for CASSPGQNTEAFF. The complete variable domain, with remaining parts taken from reference TRBV7-2 and TRBJ1-1, reads GAGVSQSPSNKVTEKGKDVELRCDPISGHTALYWYRQSLGQGLEFLIYFQGNSAPDKSGLPSDRFSAERTGGSVSTLTIQRTQQEDSAVYLCASSPGQNTEAFFGQGTRLTVV.

To note about this clone: The sample has other DNA sequences that encode this CDR3 too. The CDR3 region is CASSSRQGTEAFF. The DNA of the CDR3 is TGTGCCAGCAGCTCCCGACAGGGGACAGAAGCTTTCTTT. V is TRBV3-1 (or the pseudogene TRBV3-2) and J is TRBJ1-1; 8 bases line up with TRBD1. Germline CDR1 LGHDT, CDR2 YNNKEL (reference sequence). The CDR3 is 13 residues long. The trim removed 5 bases at V and 8 bases at J, leaving 7 bases unmatched.

Comment on this clone: The same CDR3 also results from other DNA sequences found in this sample. The chain has TRBV18 and TRBJ1-2; 8 bases match TRBD1. The CDR3 contains 14 residues. From germline, CDR1 is KGHSH and CDR2 LQKENI. V lost 3 bases and J lost 2; bases outside the gene matches: 2. The CDR3 DNA sequence: TGTGCCAGCTCACCGACAGGGGCAAACTATGGCTACACCTTC. Translated: CASSPTGANYGYTF.

This clone has just one count. The chain is built from TRBV14 and TRBJ2-3, with D perhaps matching TRBD1 (6 bases). CDR3 length equals 14 residues. The germline V and J ends were trimmed by 8 bases and 3 bases, with 15 bases remaining between them. Germline CDR1 and CDR2: SGHDN and FVKESK. The CDR3 region is CASSRGGTTDTQYF. The CDR3 DNA follows: TGTGCCAGCTCGAGGGGTGGGACAACAGATACGCAGTATTTT.